The 25 T cell receptor beta chains below all came from one sample that was sequenced in a study of T-cell memory formation after mild COVID-19. In TCRdb, the 5' RACE reads were re-called with MiXCR into one record per CDR3 protein. The sample yields approximately 150,000 distinct CDR3 sequences, about 6.1% seen once. The sequencing sample was made of PBMCs or a T cell subset sorted from them (not recorded which). All receptors derive from an adult woman who had mild COVID-19 (a few samples of this study predate the infection). Cell type and time point are not known.

The chain uses TRBV4-1 and TRBJ2-7; the match to TRBD2 covers 14 bases. Trimming cost V 3 bases and J 5 bases; bases outside gene matches: 9. The germline CDR1 and CDR2 sequences are MGHRA and YSYEKL. The CDR3 consists of 17 residues. The CDR3: CASSHGTSGSFRHEQYF. In nucleotides, the CDR3 is TGCGCCAGCAGCCACGGGACTAGCGGGAGTTTTCGTCACGAGCAGTACTTC.

The chain employs TRBV12-3 or TRBV12-4 and TRBJ2-5; 7 bases map to TRBD2. The CDR3 contains 15 residues. V lost 6 bases and J lost 4; bases outside the gene matches: 11. The CDR3 loop is CASSRPAGRLETQYF. The DNA for the CDR3 is TGTGCCAGCAGCCGCCCAGCGGGAAGGCTAGAGACCCAGTACTTC.

This clonotype was seen at least ten times. The chain is built from TRBV7-2 and TRBJ1-2; tentative D call: TRBD1 (6 bases). The CDR3 is 16 amino acids. V lost 5 bases and J lost 0, with 16 bases in between. Germline assignment: CDR1 SGHTA and CDR2 FQGNSA. CDR3 sequence reads: CASSLGGNPSNYGYTF. For the CDR3, the DNA is TGTGCCAGCAGCCTAGGGGGGAACCCATCTAACTATGGCTACACCTTC.

In this sample, this clonotype turned up a few times. The chain is built from TRBV5-6 and TRBJ2-2; a possible D gene is TRBD2 (6 bases). Looked up from germline, CDR1 is SGHDT and CDR2 is YYEEEE. Trimming stripped 3 bases from V and 5 bases from J, with 17 bases between. The CDR3 has 16 amino acids. CDR3 sequence (DNA): TGTGCCAGCAGCTCTTTAGCGGAACAGAGGACCGGGGAGCTGTTTTTT. Translating gives CASSSLAEQRTGELFF.

This clonotype has just a few counts. The chain links TRBV5-1 to TRBJ2-1; TRBD2 agrees at 8 bases. The germline gives CDR1 SGHRS, CDR2 YFSETQ. With 0 bases clipped from V and 9 bases from J, the junction kept 5 bases outside the gene matches. CDR3 length: 14 amino acids. CDR3 loop: CASSLGTTSGEQFF. Written as DNA, the CDR3 is TGCGCCAGCAGCTTGGGGACAACTAGCGGTGAGCAGTTCTTC. Full variable domain (rest looked up from reference TRBV5-1 and TRBJ2-1): KAGVTQTPRYLIKTRGQQVTLSCSPISGHRSVSWYQQTPGQGLQFLFEYFSETQRNKGNFPGRFSGRQFSNSRSEMNVSTLELGDSALYLCASSLGTTSGEQFFGPGTRLTVL.

This chain joins TRBV7-9 and TRBJ1-1; D is unresolved. The CDR3 totals 18 residues. Looked up from germline, CDR1 is SEHNR and CDR2 is FQNEAQ (reference sequence). V dropped 1 base and J dropped 0 bases, with 18 bases sitting between them. CDR3 in amino acids: CASSLGPIPGSLNTEAFF. The CDR3 DNA reads as TGTGCCAGCAGCTTAGGGCCGATCCCCGGGAGCTTGAACACTGAAGCTTTCTTT.

This clonotype was observed at least ten times. The chain uses TRBV11-2 and TRBJ2-7; D possibly corresponds to TRBD1 (6 bases). The CDR3 is 17 residues long. CDR1 and CDR2 from the germline V gene are SGHAT and FQNNGV. Deletions cut 0 bases from V and 2 bases from J, with 17 bases between. CDR3 coding DNA: TGTGCCAGCAGCTTAGAGTCGTCAGGGGCCTACCCCTACGAGCAGTACTTC. The encoded protein is CASSLESSGAYPYEQYF.

This clonotype was detected many times. The V call is TRBV14, the J call TRBJ2-7, with TRBD1 as a possible D gene (6 bases). V lost 2 bases, J lost 6 bases, and 11 bases lay in between. The CDR3 loop spans 13 amino acids. Germline V gene lookup returns CDR1 SGHDN and CDR2 FVKESK. The CDR3 DNA is TGTGCCAGCAGCCAATATACAGGGACCGAGCAGTACTTC. The encoded protein is CASSQYTGTEQYF.

This clonotype was recorded at least ten times. The V call is TRBV20-1, the J call TRBJ2-1; TRBD2 aligns across 7 bases. This CDR3 comprises 15 residues. Germline V gene lookup returns CDR1 DFQATT and CDR2 SNEGSKA (reference sequence). Trimming at V came to 0 bases and at J to 0 bases, leaving 2 bases not matched to a gene. DNA for the CDR3: TGCAGTGCTAGAGAGCGGGAGATCTCCTACAATGAGCAGTTCTTC. Its translation is CSAREREISYNEQFF.

This clonotype was seen more than once but under ten times. The CDR3, as DNA: TGCGCCAGCAGGCCCAGGGGCCCTAGCAATCAGCCCCAGCATTTT. This gives the protein CASRPRGPSNQPQHF. The chain recombines TRBV5-1 with TRBJ1-5; possible D gene TRBD1, 6 bases. Per germline, CDR1 SGHRS and CDR2 YFSETQ. The CDR3 length is 15 residues. V lost 5 bases and J lost 0, with 12 bases in between. Looking up the rest from reference TRBV5-1 and TRBJ1-5 gives the full variable domain: KAGVTQTPRYLIKTRGQQVTLSCSPISGHRSVSWYQQTPGQGLQFLFEYFSETQRNKGNFPGRFSGRQFSNSRSEMNVSTLELGDSALYLCASRPRGPSNQPQHFGDGTRLSIL.

This clonotype has a handful of counts. This chain links TRBV6-4 with TRBJ2-7; possible D gene TRBD2, 6 bases. CDR1 MRHNA and CDR2 SNTAGT come from the germline V gene. The CDR3 is 16 residues long. V lost 5 bases, J lost 2 bases, and 19 bases lay in between. CDR3 in amino acids: CASSCQTGRRTYEQYF. CDR3 in DNA: TGTGCCAGCAGTTGCCAGACGGGGAGGCGGACCTACGAGCAGTACTTC.

The gene calls are TRBV14 and TRBJ1-2; D is unclear. CDR1 and CDR2 (germline): SGHDN, FVKESK. The CDR3 is made up of 13 amino acids. Trimming removed 1 base at V and 5 bases at J, with 8 bases between. Written as DNA, the CDR3 is TGTGCCAGCAGCCAAGGATGGACTTATGGCTACACCTTC. It translates to CASSQGWTYGYTF.

This clonotype was detected only a few times. The chain couples TRBV6-1 to TRBJ2-3, with 9 bases aligning to TRBD2. The CDR3 runs to 16 residues. The germline V gene has CDR1 MNHNS and CDR2 SASEGT. V was pared by 2 bases and J by 6 bases, with 9 bases of the junction left unmatched. CDR3 region: CASSERRRGGYDTQYF. The CDR3 DNA sequence: TGTGCCAGCAGTGAAAGGAGGCGGGGGGGCTACGATACGCAGTATTTT.

This chain links TRBV6-5 with TRBJ1-3, with 8 bases fitting TRBD1. CDR3 length equals 16 residues. With V trimmed by 7 bases and J by 2 bases, 10 bases remained unmatched. Germline V gene sequence: CDR1 MNHEY, CDR2 SVGAGI. Written as DNA, the CDR3 is TGTGCCAGCACCAGAACCCCAGGGGGCACTGGAAACACCATATATTTT. The encoded protein is CASTRTPGGTGNTIYF.

V usage is TRBV7-2 and J usage is TRBJ2-5; TRBD2 matches at 15 bases. CDR3 length equals 15 residues. Germline V lookup: CDR1 SGHTA, CDR2 FQGNSA. Unmatched junction bases numbered 3, after V lost 5 bases and J lost 5 bases. Here the CDR3 reads CASSRTSGRVETQYF. CDR3 bases: TGTGCCAGCAGCAGGACTAGCGGGAGGGTTGAGACCCAGTACTTC.

This clonotype showed up many times. The rearrangement uses TRBV6-2 or TRBV6-3 and TRBJ2-7; D is uncertain. The CDR3 sequence is 11 residues long. Trimming shortened V by 2 bases and J by 5 bases, and 4 bases separated the two germline ends. The germline V gene has CDR1 MNHEY and CDR2 SVGEGT. The chain's CDR3 is CASSYLHEQYF. The CDR3 coding sequence is TGTGCCAGCAGTTACCTTCACGAGCAGTACTTC.

This clonotype was observed many times. The rearrangement uses TRBV11-3 and TRBJ2-1, with D perhaps TRBD2 (5 bases). Per the germline V gene, CDR1 is SGHNT and CDR2 is YENEEA. V lost 3 bases to trimming and J lost 4 bases, with 19 bases between them. This CDR3 has 17 residues. The CDR3: CASSFWASRDYYNEQFF. Written as DNA, the CDR3 is TGTGCCAGCAGCTTCTGGGCTAGCAGAGACTATTACAATGAGCAGTTCTTC. The variable domain in full, completed from reference TRBV11-3 and TRBJ2-1, reads EAGVVQSPRYKIIEKKQPVAFWCNPISGHNTLYWYLQNLGQGPELLIRYENEEAVDDSQLPKDRFSAERLKGVDSTLKIQPAELGDSAVYLCASSFWASRDYYNEQFFGPGTRLTVL.

Many counts were recorded for this clonotype. The V gene is TRBV20-1, the J gene TRBJ2-1; tentative D call: TRBD1 (6 bases). The CDR3 totals 14 residues. Deletions cut 5 bases from V and 9 bases from J, with 20 bases between. Per germline, CDR1 DFQATT and CDR2 SNEGSKA (reference sequence). The CDR3 nucleotides are TGCAGTGCTCTTCGCTCAGGGGTACGTGGTGAGCAGTTCTTC. Protein sequence: CSALRSGVRGEQFF.

As to this clonotype: A much larger clone is a single base away; this may be a read error. V and J are TRBV5-1 and TRBJ1-1; 7 bases match TRBD1. Germline V CDR1 and CDR2: SGHRS, YFSETQ. The CDR3 runs to 14 residues. CDR3 in DNA: TGCGCCAGCAGCTTGGACAGGGGATTGGGCGAAGCTTACTTT. Its translation is CASSLDRGLGEAYF.

The chain is built from TRBV30 and TRBJ2-2, with D perhaps matching TRBD1 (5 bases). V shed 0 bases and J shed 7 bases, with 12 bases lying between them. This CDR3 is built from 14 residues. Germline V lookup: CDR1 GTSNPN, CDR2 SVGIG (reference sequence). The CDR3 loop reads CAWSVGVLVGELFF. CDR3 coding DNA: TGTGCCTGGAGTGTAGGGGTTTTAGTCGGGGAGCTGTTTTTT.

The chain carries TRBV20-1 and TRBJ2-3; 15 nucleotides match TRBD2. V shed 4 bases, J shed 5 bases, and the junction held 13 bases outside the gene matches. Germline CDR1 DFQATT, CDR2 SNEGSKA (reference sequence). The CDR3 has 18 amino acids. CDR3 amino acids: CSAKFTWTSGGAQDTQYF. The CDR3 region has the DNA TGCAGTGCTAAATTTACCTGGACTAGCGGGGGGGCCCAAGATACGCAGTATTTT.

This chain joins TRBV4-3 and TRBJ2-7; 13 nucleotides agree with TRBD2. The CDR3 spans 16 residues. V lost 2 bases to trimming and J lost 3 bases; unmatched junction nucleotides: 4. From germline, CDR1 is LGHNA and CDR2 YSLEER. Written as DNA, the CDR3 is TGCGCCAGCAGCCAACTAGGGACTAGCGGGGTCTACGAGCAGTACTTC. It yields the protein CASSQLGTSGVYEQYF.

The gene calls are TRBV3-1 and TRBJ2-5; perhaps TRBD2 as D (6 bases). The V end was cut by 0 bases, the J end by 1 base, with 12 bases between. Germline V gives CDR1 LGHDT, CDR2 YNNKEL (reference sequence). This CDR3 spans 16 amino acids. This chain's CDR3 is CASSQDLGGVQETQYF. The CDR3 DNA is TGTGCCAGCAGCCAAGATCTAGGAGGGGTCCAAGAGACCCAGTACTTC.

This clonotype came up many times. V gene TRBV20-1 combines with J gene TRBJ2-7; no clear D. V was pared by 4 bases and J by 0 bases, with 13 bases between. This CDR3 contains 14 residues. Germline values: CDR1 DFQATT, CDR2 SNEGSKA (reference sequence). This chain's CDR3 is CSATKPEDSYEQYF. The CDR3 DNA reads as TGCAGTGCTACAAAACCCGAAGACTCCTACGAGCAGTACTTC.

This clonotype was detected only a few times. The rearrangement uses TRBV12-3 or TRBV12-4 and TRBJ2-3, with 10 bases fitting TRBD2. The V segment lost 5 bases and the J segment 2 bases; nucleotides outside the gene matches: 10. This CDR3 is 17 amino acids long. In nucleotides, the CDR3 is TGTGCCAGCAGTAGCAGCGGGAGGGTGCTTACCACAGATACGCAGTATTTT. It encodes CASSSSGRVLTTDTQYF.